The clone carrying this TCR beta chain appeared a few times. The data were obtained in a study of glioma-infiltrating T cells after dendritic cell vaccination. Study summary: At biweekly intervals, patients got three intradermal dendritic cell vaccine injections.

Germline lookup yields CDR1 MDHEN and CDR2 SYDVKM. The CDR3 spans 15 residues. V lost 7 bases and J 2 bases, leaving 15 bases between the germline ends. Generated by immunoSEQ multiplex PCR, the TCRdb table keeps only in-frame clones and is missing some. The sample includes approximately 46,000 clones, 89% of them seen just once. The sample's time point: after dendritic cell vaccination, including at tumor progression/relapse. The specimen was blood, collected after dendritic cell vaccination. The source is a human donor with glioblastoma. This sequence joins TRBV28 and TRBJ2-1; tentative D call: TRBD1 (5 bases). This chain's CDR3 is CASKFQWGAYNEQFF. The CDR3 nucleotides are TGTGCCAGCAAATTCCAGTGGGGCGCCTACAATGAGCAGTTCTTC.